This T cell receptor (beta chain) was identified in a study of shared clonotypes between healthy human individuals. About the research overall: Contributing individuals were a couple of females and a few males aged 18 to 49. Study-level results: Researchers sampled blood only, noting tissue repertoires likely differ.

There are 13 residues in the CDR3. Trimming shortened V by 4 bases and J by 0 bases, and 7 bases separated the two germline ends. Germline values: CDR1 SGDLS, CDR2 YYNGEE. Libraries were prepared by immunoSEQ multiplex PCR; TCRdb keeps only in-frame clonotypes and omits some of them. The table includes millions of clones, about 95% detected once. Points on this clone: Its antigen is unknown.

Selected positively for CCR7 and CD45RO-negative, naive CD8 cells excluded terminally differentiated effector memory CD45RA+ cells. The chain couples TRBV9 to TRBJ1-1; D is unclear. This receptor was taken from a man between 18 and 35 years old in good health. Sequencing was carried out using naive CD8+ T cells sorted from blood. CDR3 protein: CASSPHMNTEAFF. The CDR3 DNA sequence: TGTGCCAGCAGCCCCCACATGAACACTGAAGCTTTCTTT.